The T cell receptor beta chain under discussion was sequenced for a study of blood T cell repertoires in COVID-19 (dated by TCRdb to about 2020). Notes on the research overall: Samples covering the acute and convalescent phases of COVID-19 were provided by collaborators in the United States, Italy and Spain. The repertoires were made available in a free public database intended to serve as a resource for research on the immune response to SARS-CoV-2. The material from the prospective study consisted of cDNA or gDNA derived from T cells, B-cell-depleted T cells, or PBMCs. Samples were obtained from the ongoing ImmuneRACE study (first 160 participants) and from about 1,300 subjects provided by 6 global collaborators. Subjects who had been exposed to COVID-19, were actively infected with it, or had recovered from it provided the deeply sampled blood TCRbeta repertoires that made up the dataset. Sample metadata almost always included a de-identified subject ID, COVID-19 status, age in years and sex. Where available, HLA class I and class II types were taken from metadata supplied by the sample provider and were not determined by assay-based typing.

The CDR3 has 15 amino acids, counting the end cysteine and phenylalanine. The retained sequence is limited to the CDR3, 45 bases, with the frame set at the first base. V is cut by 7 bases and J by 3 bases, and the space between the germline ends is 19 bases. CDR1 MNHEY and CDR2 SVGAGI are derived from the germline V gene. TCRbeta CDR3 regions were amplified from genomic DNA using the immunoSEQ Assay, a bias-controlled multiplex PCR. Per the source publication's procedure: Within the assay, amplification of reference gene primers was used to estimate how many nucleated cells each sample contained. To quantify the absolute abundance of each unique TCRbeta CDR3 rearrangement, sequence reads were collapsed and filtered. For each sample, productive Simpson clonality was calculated as the square root of Simpson's diversity index across productive rearrangements. The table comes from immuneACCESS by way of TCRdb, which keeps in-frame sequences with V and J called. Part of the clones is missing from these tables; in studies checked, under half for an unresolved V gene and the rest for unknown reasons. From that table come the V and J calls and clone size; the DNA was used to work out D and trimming. Present in this sample are over 250,000 clones, around nine tenths of which were seen just once. The ten largest account for less than 2.5% of the sample.

The collaborating institutions used their own protocols to collect whole blood in K2EDTA tubes. For TCRbeta analysis, collaborators shipped samples in one of three forms: frozen whole blood, isolated PBMCs, or DNA extracted from either of those sample types. With respect to this clone: Its antigen target is currently unknown. No qualities accompany the bases; no much larger clone lies one base away.

The research as a whole found: Clinical and demographic metadata were provided uncurated, with the amount varying by source and participant.

The V gene is TRBV6-5 and the J gene is TRBJ2-7; 6 matching bases give a weak D call of TRBD2. This clonotype originated in a man aged 50 or older with acute or convalescent COVID-19. Sequenced: peripheral blood. The DNA sequence is TGTGCCAGCACTCACCGGGACGGAGGGATCTACGAGCAGTACTTC. Translated, it gives CASTHRDGGIYEQYF.